This T cell receptor beta chain was recorded in a study of T-cell memory formation after mild COVID-19. TCRdb processed the 5' RACE reads anew with MiXCR; each CDR3 protein has one entry. This table holds over 450,000 distinct CDR3 sequences, roughly 21% found once. Germline lookup yields CDR1 SEHNR and CDR2 FQNEAQ (reference sequence). Deletions cut 5 bases from V and 5 bases from J, with 9 bases between. The CDR3 runs to 12 residues. The sample comprised PBMCs or a T cell subset sorted from them (not recorded which). The TCR sequence derives from an adult woman who had mild COVID-19 (a few samples of this study predate the infection). Cell type and time point are not known. The chain uses TRBV7-9 and TRBJ2-5; D is ambiguous. For the CDR3, the DNA is TGTGCCAGCAGCCAAAGTAGGGAGACCCAGTACTTC. Protein sequence: CASSQSRETQYF.